What follows are 28 T cell receptor beta chains derived from one specimen sequenced in a study of T-cell memory formation after mild COVID-19 (dated by TCRdb to about 2021). Library construction relied on 5' RACE. TCRdb shows the sequencer as Illumina NovaSeq 6000. TCRdb handled the public reads itself, with Q25 trimming in fastp and clone calling in MiXCR, and kept productive beta chains. CDR3 protein duplicates are merged, each entry listing the most common genes and DNA. Present in this sample are 35,000 to 50,000 distinct CDR3 sequences, 8% to 10% of which were seen just once. The top ten clonotypes cover 10% to 15% of the sample. Sequences were obtained from PBMCs or a T cell subset sorted from them (not recorded which). The receptors come from an adult woman who had mild COVID-19 (a few samples of this study predate the infection). The sample titles of this study are shuffled in the database, so cell type and time point are left out; the donor was told from shared clones.

This clonotype was recorded at least ten times. The chain's CDR3 is CASSPPSLSYNEQFF. The CDR3 DNA reads TGTGCCAGCTCACCACCGTCTCTCTCCTACAATGAGCAGTTCTTC. V and J are TRBV18 and TRBJ2-1, with D unresolved. CDR3 length: 15 residues. The germline CDR1 and CDR2 sequences are KGHSH and LQKENI. V lost 0 bases, J lost 0 bases, and 6 bases lay in between.

This sequence joins TRBV2 and TRBJ2-1; no firm D call. Between the trimmed V and J ends, which lost 8 bases and 12 bases, there was a span of 14 bases. The CDR3 consists of 11 residues. In germline, CDR1 is SNHLY, CDR2 FYNNEI. The CDR3 sequence is CASEFGARQFF. The CDR3 coding sequence is TGTGCCAGCGAATTCGGAGCGAGGCAGTTCTTC. Using reference TRBV2 and TRBJ2-1 for the parts outside the CDR3, the full variable domain is EPEVTQTPSHQVTQMGQEVILRCVPISNHLYFYWYRQILGQKVEFLVSFYNNEISEKSEIFDDQFSVERPDGSNFTLKIRSTKLEDSAMYFCASEFGARQFFGPGTRLTVL.

This rearrangement joins TRBV24-1 to TRBJ2-7; D is undetermined. The germline CDR1 and CDR2 sequences are KGHDR and SFDVKD. The CDR3 has 14 amino acids. Trimming removed 8 bases at V and 1 base at J, with 14 bases between. Here the CDR3 reads CATMGSSGSYEQYF. The CDR3 DNA sequence: TGTGCCACCATGGGGTCTTCCGGATCCTACGAGCAGTACTTC.

In its sample, this clonotype was seen many times. V is TRBV6-2 or TRBV6-3 and J is TRBJ2-7; D call uncertain. The CDR3 consists of 11 residues. The ends were cut back, 5 bases at V and 1 base at J, with 3 bases in the middle. Germline-derived CDR1 and CDR2 are MNHEY and SVGEGT. DNA for the CDR3: TGTGCCAGCAGTACGTCCTACGAGCAGTACTTC. This gives the protein CASSTSYEQYF.

This clonotype was seen at least ten times. This rearrangement joins TRBV5-4 to TRBJ2-2; 7 nucleotides agree with TRBD2. Germline CDR1 is SGHNT and CDR2 is YYREEE (reference sequence). Unmatched junction bases numbered 8, after V lost 4 bases and J lost 2 bases. The CDR3 spans 16 residues. Here the CDR3 reads CASSPLTSLNTGELFF. CDR3 nucleotides: TGTGCCAGCAGCCCTTTGACTAGCCTCAACACCGGGGAGCTGTTTTTT.

Details on this clonotype: This CDR3 fails to terminate in the conserved phenylalanine or tryptophan, so it likely reflects a read error. The chain joins TRBV25-1 to TRBJ2-7; D is perhaps TRBD1 or TRBD2 (6 bases each). This CDR3 spans 15 amino acids. Germline CDR1 reads MGHDK; CDR2 reads SYGVNS. With 2 bases removed from V and 4 bases from J, the gap between germline ends came to 15 bases. The CDR3 sequence is CASSEGAGHLYEQYL. CDR3 nucleotides: TGTGCCAGCAGTGAAGGGGCGGGACACCTATACGAGCAGTACCTC.

This clonotype was seen a few times. The chain carries TRBV20-1 and TRBJ1-4; 7 positions match TRBD1. Trimming cost V 3 bases and J 7 bases; bases outside gene matches: 5. CDR3 length: 13 residues. Germline V lookup: CDR1 DFQATT, CDR2 SNEGSKA (reference sequence). The CDR3: CSASIRGSEKLFF. The CDR3 region has the DNA TGCAGTGCTAGTATCAGGGGGTCTGAAAAACTGTTTTTT.

The chain uses TRBV5-1 and TRBJ2-3, with D perhaps TRBD1 (5 bases). The CDR3 is made up of 16 amino acids. Trimming took off 0 bases at V and 2 bases at J, with 13 bases between the two ends. Germline loops: CDR1 SGHRS, CDR2 YFSETQ. CDR3 loop: CASSLGQGSPTDTQYF. The CDR3 nucleotides read TGCGCCAGCAGCTTGGGTCAGGGTTCCCCCACAGATACGCAGTATTTT.

This clonotype has more than one count but fewer than ten. CDR3 loop: CASSLGNNYGYTF. DNA for the CDR3: TGTGCCAGCAGTTTGGGCAATAACTATGGCTACACCTTC. This chain connects TRBV12-3 or TRBV12-4 to TRBJ1-2; D gene uncertain. This CDR3 has 13 residues. V was clipped by 3 bases and J by 1 base, with 6 bases between them.

This clonotype was observed a handful of times. The chain is built from TRBV24-1 and TRBJ2-5, with 10 bases identical to TRBD2. CDR1 and CDR2 (germline): KGHDR, SFDVKD. Germline trimming cut 6 bases from V and 5 bases from J; bases unmatched to any gene: 11. The CDR3 is 16 amino acids. The CDR3 reads CATSKRTSGMVETQYF. The CDR3, as DNA: TGTGCCACCAGTAAACGTACTAGCGGGATGGTGGAGACCCAGTACTTC.

J is TRBJ1-6 and V is TRBV7-9, with 8 bases aligning to TRBD1. The CDR3 is 17 residues long. The V gene's germline CDR1 is SEHNR and CDR2 FQNEAQ (reference sequence). V trimming: 4 bases; J trimming: 2 bases; junction bases outside the gene matches: 7. The CDR3 here is CASSSTGGAAYNSPLHF. The CDR3 DNA reads TGTGCCAGCAGCTCCACAGGGGGGGCCGCCTATAATTCACCCCTCCACTTT.

This clonotype was recorded at least ten times. The chain recombines TRBV12-3 or TRBV12-4 with TRBJ2-1; 10 nucleotides line up with TRBD1. V lost 6 bases and J lost 8; bases outside the gene matches: 10. The CDR3 runs 15 residues. CDR3 sequence (DNA): TGTGCCAGCAGCCCGGGACAGGGGTGGGAGTATGAGCAGTTCTTC. This codes for CASSPGQGWEYEQFF.

Many counts were recorded for this clonotype. This rearrangement joins TRBV20-1 to TRBJ2-1, with TRBD2 matching over 13 bases. This CDR3 region has 18 residues. Germline V gene data show CDR1 as DFQATT and CDR2 as SNEGSKA (reference sequence). The V and J ends lost 3 bases and 0 bases, in that order; junction bases with no gene match: 8. As DNA, the CDR3 is TGCAGTGCTAGTGGACTAGCGGGAGTCCGAAGCTCCTACAATGAGCAGTTCTTC. Protein product: CSASGLAGVRSSYNEQFF.

This clonotype was recorded a few times. This chain joins TRBV18 and TRBJ1-1; D possibly corresponds to TRBD1 (6 bases). The V end was cut by 2 bases, the J end by 4 bases, with 14 bases between. The germline gives CDR1 KGHSH, CDR2 LQKENI. The CDR3 has 15 residues. The CDR3 loop reads CASSPNFYRATEAFF. CDR3 nucleotide sequence: TGTGCCAGCTCACCAAATTTTTACAGGGCCACTGAAGCTTTCTTT. Full variable domain (missing parts from reference TRBV18 and TRBJ1-1): NAGVMQNPRHLVRRRGQEARLRCSPMKGHSHVYWYRQLPEEGLKFMVYLQKENIIDESGMPKERFSAEFPKEGPSILRIQQVVRGDSAAYFCASSPNFYRATEAFFGQGTRLTVV.

There are a few counts of this clonotype. V and J are TRBV20-1 and TRBJ2-7, with 9 nucleotides matching TRBD1. The CDR3 totals 13 residues. Trimming cost V 3 bases and J 7 bases; bases outside gene matches: 7. Germline V gene lookup returns CDR1 DFQATT and CDR2 SNEGSKA (reference sequence). This CDR3 is CSASTGTGLEQYF. CDR3 sequence (DNA): TGCAGTGCTAGTACCGGGACAGGGTTGGAGCAGTACTTC.

This clonotype was picked up many times. The V call is TRBV2, the J call TRBJ2-1; TRBD1 matches at 9 bases. V trimming: 4 bases; J trimming: 3 bases; junction bases outside the gene matches: 7. Germline V gene data show CDR1 as SNHLY and CDR2 as FYNNEI. This CDR3 has 16 amino acids. CDR3 nucleotides: TGTGCCAGCAGTGCAAGGACAGGGGATATCTACAATGAGCAGTTCTTC. It encodes CASSARTGDIYNEQFF.

This chain connects TRBV19 to TRBJ2-7, with D uncertain. Trimming took off 4 bases at V and 1 base at J, with 8 bases between the two ends. Germline CDR1 LNHDA, CDR2 SQIVND (reference sequence). This CDR3 region has 13 residues. CDR3 loop: CASSRSISYEQYF. The CDR3 nucleotides are TGTGCCAGTAGTAGGTCCATTTCCTACGAGCAGTACTTC.

This clonotype was observed many times. This rearrangement joins TRBV2 to TRBJ2-1; 9 bases are shared with TRBD2. Germline V lookup: CDR1 SNHLY, CDR2 FYNNEI. V gave up 1 base and J gave up 10 bases; unmatched junction bases: 8. This CDR3 is 15 amino acids long. CDR3 nucleotides: TGTGCCAGCAGTGAAGGGGTAGCGGGAGTATCAGAGCAGTTCTTC. Translation: CASSEGVAGVSEQFF.

This sequence joins TRBV10-3 and TRBJ2-1, with D tentatively TRBD2 (6 bases). The length of the CDR3 is 14 residues. Germline V gene lookup returns CDR1 ENHRY and CDR2 SYGVKD. Trimming shortened V by 3 bases and J by 3 bases, and 9 bases separated the two germline ends. DNA of the CDR3: TGTGCCATCAGTGATCGCGGGAACTACAATGAGCAGTTCTTC. This encodes CAISDRGNYNEQFF.

Only a few counts were recorded for this clonotype. V usage is TRBV10-3 and J usage is TRBJ2-2; D possibly corresponds to TRBD2 (6 bases). Looked up from germline, CDR1 is ENHRY and CDR2 is SYGVKD. The CDR3 runs 15 residues. V dropped 3 bases and J dropped 6 bases, with 14 bases sitting between them. CDR3 residues: CAISERGTSPGELFF. Written as DNA, the CDR3 is TGTGCCATCAGTGAACGCGGGACCTCGCCCGGGGAGCTGTTTTTT.

This clonotype occurred a few times. This chain uses TRBV7-6 with TRBJ2-7; D remains unclear. There are 14 residues in the CDR3. V lost 0 bases to trimming and J lost 2 bases, with 8 bases between them. Germline lookup yields CDR1 SGHVS and CDR2 FNYEAQ. CDR3: CASSLAAGPYEQYF. For the CDR3, the DNA is TGTGCCAGCAGCTTAGCGGCAGGCCCCTACGAGCAGTACTTC.

The chain combines TRBV2 with TRBJ1-5; possible D gene TRBD1, 6 bases. Per the germline V gene, CDR1 is SNHLY and CDR2 is FYNNEI. The CDR3 loop spans 15 amino acids. Trimming took 10 bases from V and 0 from J, leaving 16 bases between them. CDR3 in amino acids: CAMGHLYDSNQPQHF. Here the CDR3 DNA reads TGTGCCATGGGACACCTCTACGATAGCAATCAGCCCCAGCATTTT.

J is TRBJ2-3 and V is TRBV7-3; D call uncertain. Between the trimmed V and J ends, which lost 4 bases and 5 bases, there was a span of 10 bases. CDR3 size: 13 residues. The germline V gene encodes CDR1 SGHTA and CDR2 FQGTGA. CDR3 nucleotide sequence: TGTGCCAGCAGCTACGTTGTTGAAGATACGCAGTATTTT. It specifies CASSYVVEDTQYF.

This clonotype has more than one count but fewer than ten. This chain joins TRBV20-1 and TRBJ2-1; 10 bases fit TRBD2. The germline gives CDR1 DFQATT, CDR2 SNEGSKA (reference sequence). The CDR3 runs to 14 residues. The chain's CDR3 is CRTRLAGSYNEQFF. The CDR3 nucleotides are TGCAGAACTAGACTAGCGGGCTCCTACAATGAGCAGTTCTTC.

This clonotype came up once. A much bigger clone sits one base away, suggesting this may be a read error. DNA of the CDR3: TGTGCCACCAGTGACCCCGCGCGGGAAGGGCCGTATGGCTACACCTTC. As protein: CATSDPAREGPYGYTF. The chain joins TRBV24-1 to TRBJ1-2; D not certain. The CDR3 totals 16 residues. Trimming cost V 4 bases and J 5 bases, with 19 bases left between them. Looked up from germline, CDR1 is KGHDR and CDR2 is SFDVKD.

The chain has TRBV7-9 and TRBJ2-7; possibly TRBD2 for D (6 bases). The V end was cut by 5 bases, the J end by 3 bases, with 14 bases between. The CDR3 runs 14 residues. Germline assignment: CDR1 SEHNR and CDR2 FQNEAQ (reference sequence). CDR3 loop: CASSRPEGLYEQYF. The CDR3 DNA sequence: TGTGCCAGCAGCCGTCCGGAGGGCCTCTACGAGCAGTACTTC.

This chain joins TRBV7-9 and TRBJ2-1; D might be TRBD1 (5 bases). The CDR3 contains 14 residues. CDR1 is SEHNR and CDR2 is FQNEAQ in the germline V gene (reference sequence). V was cut by 4 bases and J by 8 bases, with 15 bases left in between. CDR3 sequence: CASSSRGSNDEQFF. As DNA, the CDR3 is TGTGCCAGCAGCTCTAGGGGAAGTAACGATGAGCAGTTCTTC.

This clonotype was seen a handful of times. V is TRBV5-1 and J is TRBJ1-1; perhaps TRBD1 as D (6 bases). The V gene's germline CDR1 is SGHRS and CDR2 YFSETQ. This CDR3 comprises 16 residues. V dropped 3 bases and J dropped 4 bases, with 19 bases sitting between them. The CDR3 here is CASSSRTGQLSTEAFF. CDR3 DNA: TGCGCCAGCAGCTCCCGAACCGGACAGTTGAGCACTGAAGCTTTCTTT. Filled out from reference TRBV5-1 and TRBJ1-1, the complete variable domain reads KAGVTQTPRYLIKTRGQQVTLSCSPISGHRSVSWYQQTPGQGLQFLFEYFSETQRNKGNFPGRFSGRQFSNSRSEMNVSTLELGDSALYLCASSSRTGQLSTEAFFGQGTRLTVV.